Sequencing of this TCR beta chain was carried out in a study of CD8 T cells in ankylosing spondylitis. The CDR3 covers 15 residues. The ends were cut back, 2 bases at V and 2 bases at J, with 13 bases in the middle. Germline V gene sequence: CDR1 MNHEY, CDR2 SVGEGT. This clonotype was counted only a few times. Its antigen is not identified. It was by quantitative 5'-RACE with molecular barcodes that TCR beta libraries were made. TCRdb processed the 5' RACE reads anew with MiXCR; each CDR3 protein has one entry. This sample has approximately 140,000 distinct CDR3 sequences, with 40% to 50% found just once. General study findings and limits: Made up of under 10 highly homologous variants, a TCR beta motif appeared characteristic of ankylosing spondylitis blood. Earlier literature documents some of the motif variants in reactive arthritis synovial fluid and blood.

Sequenced material: synovial fluid, either unsorted or a sorted T cell fraction (not recorded which). The TCR sequence derives from a male donor with ankylosing spondylitis. This chain uses TRBV6-2 or TRBV6-3 with TRBJ2-7; D may be TRBD1 (6 bases). CDR3 DNA: TGTGCCAGCAGTTACGGGCCGGGACAACCCTACGAGCAGTACTTC. It specifies CASSYGPGQPYEQYF.